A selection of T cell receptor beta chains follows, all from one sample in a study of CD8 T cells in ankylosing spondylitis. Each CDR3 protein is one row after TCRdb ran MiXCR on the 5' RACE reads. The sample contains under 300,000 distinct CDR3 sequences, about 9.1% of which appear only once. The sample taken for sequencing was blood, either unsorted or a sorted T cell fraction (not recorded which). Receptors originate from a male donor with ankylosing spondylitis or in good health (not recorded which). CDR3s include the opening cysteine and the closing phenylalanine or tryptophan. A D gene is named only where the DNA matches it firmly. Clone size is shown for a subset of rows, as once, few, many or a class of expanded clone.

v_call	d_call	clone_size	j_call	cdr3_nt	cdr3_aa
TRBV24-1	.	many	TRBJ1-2	TGTGCCACCAGTGATTTGCGGCGGGACTATGGCTACACCTTC	CATSDLRRDYGYTF
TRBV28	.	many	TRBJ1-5	TGTGCCAGCAGTTTTCGAGACAGTCGCAATCAGCCCCAGCATTTT	CASSFRDSRNQPQHF
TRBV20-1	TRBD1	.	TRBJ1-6	TGCAGTGCTATCCACAGGGGGGTGGGATCCTATAATTCACCCCTCCACTTT	CSAIHRGVGSYNSPLHF
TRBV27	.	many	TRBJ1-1	TGTGCCAGCAGTTTATACCTCAGGACTGAAGCTTTCTTT	CASSLYLRTEAFF
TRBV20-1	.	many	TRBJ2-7	TGCAGTGCTAGAGATAACTCCTGGACCGAGCAGTACTTC	CSARDNSWTEQYF
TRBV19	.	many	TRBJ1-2	TGTGCCAGTAGCGGTACTGCGGCTTACTATGGCTACACCTTC	CASSGTAAYYGYTF
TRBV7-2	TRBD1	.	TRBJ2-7	TGTGCCAGCAGCCCCCGGCCCGGACAGGGTTACGAGCAGTACTTC	CASSPRPGQGYEQYF
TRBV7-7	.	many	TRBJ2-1	TGTGCTAGCAGCTTAATACCGGGGGCCCTCTCCTACAATGAGCAGTTCTTC	CASSLIPGALSYNEQFF
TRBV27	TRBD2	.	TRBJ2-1	TGTGCCAGCAGTTTCCAACTGACTAGCGGGAACAATGAGCAGTTCTTC	CASSFQLTSGNNEQFF
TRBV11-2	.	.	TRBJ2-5	TGTGCCAGCAGCTTAGAGGGTCCAGGGAAAGAGACCCAGTACTTC	CASSLEGPGKETQYF
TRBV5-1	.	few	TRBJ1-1	TGCGCCAGCAGCTCCTCGGGTAGGGAGTCTGAAGCTTTCTTT	CASSSSGRESEAFF
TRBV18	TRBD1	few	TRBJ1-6	TGTGCCAGCTCAGAGGGACAGGCCAATTCACCCCTCCACTTT	CASSEGQANSPLHF
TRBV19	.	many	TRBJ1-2	TGTGCCAGTAGTCCACACATCCGATCGGGAGGGGATGGCTACACCTTC	CASSPHIRSGGDGYTF